What follows describes a single T cell receptor (beta chain). Its antigen remains unknown. Trimming took off 5 bases at V and 5 bases at J, with 18 bases between the two ends. Germline CDR1 SGHTA, CDR2 FQGNSA. The CDR3 consists of 15 residues. The data were taken from a study of shared clonotypes between healthy human individuals. Investigators divided CD4+ cells into CD45RA+ naive and CD45RA-negative memory subsets. The data were produced by immunoSEQ multiplex PCR, yet TCRdb's version contains in-frame clones alone and is incomplete. This sample has approximately 2.5 million clones, with over 85% found just once. Notes on the study in general: The four-donor shared clonotypes exceeded non-shared clonotypes in generation probability, with non-shared ones scoring lower.

Material for sequencing was naive CD4+ T cells from PBMCs. The subset was: CD45RA+ positively selected. The V gene is TRBV7-2, the J gene TRBJ1-1; D gene uncertain. The clonotype was recovered from a man between 18 and 35 years old in good health. Some clones in this sample may be carry-over from other donors' samples. The CDR3: CASSPAPVVATEAFF. The CDR3 coding sequence is TGTGCCAGCAGCCCCGCCCCGGTGGTGGCTACTGAAGCTTTCTTT.